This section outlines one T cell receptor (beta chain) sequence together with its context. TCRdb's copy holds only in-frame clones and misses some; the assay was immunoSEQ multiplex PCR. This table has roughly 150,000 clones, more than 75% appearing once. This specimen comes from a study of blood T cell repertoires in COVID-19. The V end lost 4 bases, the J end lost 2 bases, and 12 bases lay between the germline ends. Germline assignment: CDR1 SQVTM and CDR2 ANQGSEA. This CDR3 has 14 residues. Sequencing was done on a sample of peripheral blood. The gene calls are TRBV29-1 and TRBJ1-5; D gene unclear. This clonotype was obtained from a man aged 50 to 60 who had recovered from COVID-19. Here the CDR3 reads CSVVENQGNQPQHF. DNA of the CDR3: TGCAGCGTTGTTGAAAACCAGGGCAATCAGCCCCAGCATTTT.